The clone carrying this T cell receptor beta chain was detected many times. Its antigen is unidentified. Each CDR3 protein gets one entry after TCRdb re-called the 5' RACE reads with MiXCR. The table shows about 540,000 distinct CDR3 sequences, with roughly 20% occurring only once. This sample stems from a study of T-cell memory formation after mild COVID-19. Overall study findings and caveats: Chiefly within CM and EM were the contracting CD4+ clones; CD8+ ones were within EMRA. CD4/CD8 balance characterized clones contracting day 15 to 85, and CD4+ skew characterized later expanders. Clonal second-wave expansions that peaked on day 37 had unconfirmed SARS-CoV-2 specificity. Within pre-infection memory, some responding clones were found, suggesting cross-reactive memory joined.

V was shortened by 5 bases and J by 1 base, with 8 bases between the two germline ends. CDR3 size: 13 residues. Germline V CDR1 and CDR2: LGHDT, YNNKEL (reference sequence). The chain links TRBV3-1 to TRBJ1-1; D gene ambiguous. This receptor was taken from an adult woman who had mild COVID-19 (a few samples of this study predate the infection). Cell type and time point are not known. Input material: PBMCs or a T cell subset sorted from them (not recorded which). DNA for the CDR3: TGTGCCAGCAGCGTGACCGAGAACACTGAAGCTTTCTTT. Translation: CASSVTENTEAFF.